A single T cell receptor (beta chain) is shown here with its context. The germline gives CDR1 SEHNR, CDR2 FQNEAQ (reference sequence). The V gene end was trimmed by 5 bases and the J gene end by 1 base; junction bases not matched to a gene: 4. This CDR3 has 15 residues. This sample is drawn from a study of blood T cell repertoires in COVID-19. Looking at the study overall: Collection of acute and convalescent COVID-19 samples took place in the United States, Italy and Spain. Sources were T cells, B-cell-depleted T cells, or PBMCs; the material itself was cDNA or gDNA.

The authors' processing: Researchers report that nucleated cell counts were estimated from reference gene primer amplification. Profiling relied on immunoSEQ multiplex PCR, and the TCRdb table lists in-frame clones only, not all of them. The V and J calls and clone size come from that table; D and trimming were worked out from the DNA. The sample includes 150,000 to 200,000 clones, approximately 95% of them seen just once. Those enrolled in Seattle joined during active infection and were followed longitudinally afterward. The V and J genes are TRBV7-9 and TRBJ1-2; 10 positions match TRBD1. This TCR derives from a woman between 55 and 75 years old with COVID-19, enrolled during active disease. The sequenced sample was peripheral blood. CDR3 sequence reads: CASSPTGGHNYGYTF. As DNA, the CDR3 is TGTGCCAGCAGCCCGACAGGGGGCCATAACTATGGCTACACCTTC.